Listed below are T cell receptor beta chains from one sample, sequenced in a study of T cell repertoires in cytomegalovirus infection. No antigen has been assigned to these receptors. Using its own MiXCR run on the reads, TCRdb lists one record per CDR3 protein. The sample has under 300,000 distinct CDR3 sequences; about 20% are singletons. The input for sequencing was cultured PBMCs, taken from culture after CMV antigen stimulation. Every receptor here comes from a human donor in good health (CMV status not recorded). Some clones in this sample may be carry-over from other donors' samples. Each CDR3 is given with its conserved first and last residue. D genes are given only for firm matches. Clone size is stated in some rows and not others, as once, few, many or a class when expanded.

d_gene	v_gene	abundance	j_gene	CDR3aa
TRBD2	TRBV7-9	.	TRBJ2-3	CASSFPRELGTDTQYF
TRBD2	TRBV6-2/TRBV6-3	few	TRBJ2-1	CASSYSAGEVYNEQFF
.	TRBV12-5	.	TRBJ2-1	CASGLASGEDNEQFF
TRBD1	TRBV6-5	few	TRBJ1-1	CASSYRGGWGDEAFF
.	TRBV11-2	.	TRBJ2-1	CASRRGGLRGHGQFF
.	TRBV11-3	many	TRBJ1-1	CASSPGGSGTEAFF
.	TRBV6-1	few	TRBJ1-2	CASSPTDEYGYTF
.	TRBV18	few	TRBJ1-3	CASSKGDSGNTIYF
.	TRBV6-2/TRBV6-3	few	TRBJ2-1	CASSYSTAKWQFF
.	TRBV12-3/TRBV12-4	few	TRBJ1-3	CASSLGPGTFGNTIYF
TRBD2	TRBV30	.	TRBJ2-2	CAWSTGTSVAQFLRELFF
.	TRBV19	.	TRBJ2-3	CASSPLDPRSDTQYF
TRBD1	TRBV5-4	.	TRBJ2-3	CASSFGPGGSDTQYF
.	TRBV15	few	TRBJ1-5	CATVPNYSNQPQHF
.	TRBV6-1	many	TRBJ2-1	CASSPTRGNEQFF
.	TRBV19	.	TRBJ1-1	CASSARRGWTEAFF
.	TRBV6-5	.	TRBJ2-1	CASSYSSSLGLNEQFF
.	TRBV7-2	many	TRBJ2-3	CASSLALGVGGTDTQYF
TRBD1	TRBV6-1	many	TRBJ2-4	CASSDRGKNIQYF
.	TRBV7-2	many	TRBJ2-2	CASSLDRQGNTGELFF
.	TRBV7-2	.	TRBJ2-5	CASSPQWFTNGEETQYF
.	TRBV20-1	few	TRBJ2-1	CSASTGTRQGEQFF
.	TRBV7-2	many	TRBJ2-7	CASSLGRYEQYF